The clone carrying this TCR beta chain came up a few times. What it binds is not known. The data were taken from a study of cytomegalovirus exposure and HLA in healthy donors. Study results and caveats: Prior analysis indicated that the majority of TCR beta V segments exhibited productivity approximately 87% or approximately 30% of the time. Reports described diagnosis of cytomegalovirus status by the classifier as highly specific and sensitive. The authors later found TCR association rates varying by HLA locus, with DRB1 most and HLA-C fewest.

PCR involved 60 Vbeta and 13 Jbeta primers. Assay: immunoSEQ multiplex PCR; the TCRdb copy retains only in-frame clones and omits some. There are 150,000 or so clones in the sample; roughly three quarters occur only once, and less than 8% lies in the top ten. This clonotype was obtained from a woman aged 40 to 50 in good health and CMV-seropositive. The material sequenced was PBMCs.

CDR3 region: CASRTYSNQPQHF. The CDR3 DNA reads TGTGCCAGCAGGACATATAGCAATCAGCCCCAGCATTTT. The rearrangement links TRBV6-1 to TRBJ1-5; the D is unclear. The CDR3 totals 13 residues. The ends were cut back, 6 bases at V and 0 bases at J, with 6 bases in the middle. Germline V gives CDR1 MNHNS, CDR2 SASEGT.